This T cell receptor beta chain is drawn from a study of human T cells and chemical hapten exposure. At the level of the study: Read at 6 days, the patch tests placed 0.01% DPC on the upper back. Notes on the study in general: In comparison with controls, expanded TCRs gave rise to a significantly larger number of large CDR3 similarity clusters.

The time point is: patch test 3, about 24 weeks after DPC sensitization. As for treatment: therapeutic diphenylcyclopropenone sensitization with weekly scalp DPC. Samples of blood were obtained prior to the application of each patch test. The library tagged each cDNA molecule with unique molecular identifiers. A single record per CDR3 protein comes from TCRdb applying MiXCR to the RACE reads. The repertoire holds roughly 71,000 distinct CDR3 sequences, with roughly 10% as singletons. V lost 6 bases, J lost 1 base, and 13 bases lay in between. This CDR3 has 14 amino acids. Germline assignment: CDR1 SGHRS and CDR2 YFSETQ. This clonotype was observed a few times. What it binds is unknown.

The sequence was collected from a woman between 50 and 59 years old with alopecia areata. Some clones in this sample may be carry-over from other donors' samples. The chain carries TRBV5-1 and TRBJ2-5; a weak D match, TRBD1 (5 bases). The source material was whole blood, sampled in connection with sensitization to the hapten diphenylcyclopropenone (DPC). The CDR3 DNA follows: TGCGCCAGCACCGGACAAGCCTCCCAAGAGACCCAGTACTTC. As protein: CASTGQASQETQYF.